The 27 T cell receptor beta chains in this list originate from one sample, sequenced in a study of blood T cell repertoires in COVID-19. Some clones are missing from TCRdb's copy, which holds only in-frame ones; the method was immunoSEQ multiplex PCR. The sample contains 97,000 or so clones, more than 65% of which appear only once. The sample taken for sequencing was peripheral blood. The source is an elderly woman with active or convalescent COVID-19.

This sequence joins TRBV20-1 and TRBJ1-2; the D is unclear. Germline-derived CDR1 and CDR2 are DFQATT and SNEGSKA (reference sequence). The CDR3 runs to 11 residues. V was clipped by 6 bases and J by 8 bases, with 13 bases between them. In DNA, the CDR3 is TGCAGTGCCGGCGGTGCTGGGGGCTACACCTTC. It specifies CSAGGAGGYTF.

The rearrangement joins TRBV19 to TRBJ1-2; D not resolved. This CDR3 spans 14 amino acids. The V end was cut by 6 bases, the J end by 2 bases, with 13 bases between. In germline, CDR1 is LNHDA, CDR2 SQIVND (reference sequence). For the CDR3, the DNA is TGTGCCAGTAGACCGGGAGGAAGCAACTATGGCTACACCTTC. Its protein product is CASRPGGSNYGYTF.

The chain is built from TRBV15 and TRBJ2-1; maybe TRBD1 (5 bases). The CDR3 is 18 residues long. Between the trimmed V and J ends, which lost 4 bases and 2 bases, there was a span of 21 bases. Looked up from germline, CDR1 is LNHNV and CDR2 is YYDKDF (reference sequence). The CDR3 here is CATSIRAPFRMAYNEQFF. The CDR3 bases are TGTGCCACCAGCATCAGGGCACCCTTCCGTATGGCCTACAATGAGCAGTTCTTC. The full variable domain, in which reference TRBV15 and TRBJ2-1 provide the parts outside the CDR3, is DAMVIQNPRYQVTQFGKPVTLSCSQTLNHNVMYWYQQKSSQAPKLLFHYYDKDFNNEADTPDNFQSRRPNTSFCFLDIRSPGLGDTAMYLCATSIRAPFRMAYNEQFFGPGTRLTVL.

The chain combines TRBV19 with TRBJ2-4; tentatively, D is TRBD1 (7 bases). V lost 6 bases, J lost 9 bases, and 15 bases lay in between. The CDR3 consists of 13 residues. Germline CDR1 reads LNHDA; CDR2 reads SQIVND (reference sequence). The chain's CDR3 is CASSKDRRGIQYF. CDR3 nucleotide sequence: TGTGCCAGTAGCAAGGACAGGCGGGGCATTCAGTACTTC.

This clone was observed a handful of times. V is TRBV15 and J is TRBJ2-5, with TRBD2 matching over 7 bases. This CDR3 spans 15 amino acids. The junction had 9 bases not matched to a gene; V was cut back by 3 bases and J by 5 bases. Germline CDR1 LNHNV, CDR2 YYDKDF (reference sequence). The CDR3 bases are TGTGCCACCAGCAGTGAGAGGACTAGTCAGGAGACCCAGTACTTC. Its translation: CATSSERTSQETQYF. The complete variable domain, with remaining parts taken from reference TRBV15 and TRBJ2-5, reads DAMVIQNPRYQVTQFGKPVTLSCSQTLNHNVMYWYQQKSSQAPKLLFHYYDKDFNNEADTPDNFQSRRPNTSFCFLDIRSPGLGDTAMYLCATSSERTSQETQYFGPGTRLLVL.

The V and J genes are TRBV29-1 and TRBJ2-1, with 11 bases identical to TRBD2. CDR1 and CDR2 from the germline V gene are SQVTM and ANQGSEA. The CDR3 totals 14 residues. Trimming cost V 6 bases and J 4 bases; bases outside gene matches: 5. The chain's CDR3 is CSVVLAGGYNEQFF. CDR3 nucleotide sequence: TGCAGCGTGGTGCTAGCGGGGGGTTACAATGAGCAGTTCTTC.

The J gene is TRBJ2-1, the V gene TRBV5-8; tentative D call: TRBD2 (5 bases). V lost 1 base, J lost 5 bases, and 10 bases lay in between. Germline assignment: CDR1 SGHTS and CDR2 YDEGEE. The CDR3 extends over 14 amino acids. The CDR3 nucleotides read TGTGCCAGCAGCTTGAAAGGGCGGGACAATGAGCAGTTCTTC. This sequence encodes CASSLKGRDNEQFF.

The CDR3 region has the DNA TGTGCCAGCAGCCAGACTAGTGCCGGGGAGCTGTTTTTT. Translated, it gives CASSQTSAGELFF. J is TRBJ2-2 and V is TRBV3-1 (or the pseudogene TRBV3-2); weak D call: TRBD2 (6 bases). The CDR3 is made up of 13 amino acids. Germline loops: CDR1 LGHDT, CDR2 YNNKEL (reference sequence). V was clipped by 3 bases and J by 6 bases, with 8 bases between them.

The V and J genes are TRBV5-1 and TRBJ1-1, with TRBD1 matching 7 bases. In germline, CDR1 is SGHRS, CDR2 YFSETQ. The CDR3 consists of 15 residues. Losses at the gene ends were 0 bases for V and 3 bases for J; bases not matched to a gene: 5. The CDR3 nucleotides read TGCGCCAGCAGCTTGGCGGGCAGGGGGGACACTGAAGCTTTCTTT. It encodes CASSLAGRGDTEAFF.

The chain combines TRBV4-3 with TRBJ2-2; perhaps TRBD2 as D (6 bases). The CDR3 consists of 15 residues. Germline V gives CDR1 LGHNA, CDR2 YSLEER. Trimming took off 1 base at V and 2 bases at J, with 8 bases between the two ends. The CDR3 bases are TGCGCCAGCAGCCAAGCGGGACTCAACACCGGGGAGCTGTTTTTT. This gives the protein CASSQAGLNTGELFF.

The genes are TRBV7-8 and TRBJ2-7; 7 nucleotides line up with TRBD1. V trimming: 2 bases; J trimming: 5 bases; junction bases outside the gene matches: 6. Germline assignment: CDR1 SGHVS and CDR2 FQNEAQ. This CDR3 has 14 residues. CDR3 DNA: TGTGCCAGCAGCTTAACCGGGACAGCCCACGAGCAGTACTTC. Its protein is CASSLTGTAHEQYF.

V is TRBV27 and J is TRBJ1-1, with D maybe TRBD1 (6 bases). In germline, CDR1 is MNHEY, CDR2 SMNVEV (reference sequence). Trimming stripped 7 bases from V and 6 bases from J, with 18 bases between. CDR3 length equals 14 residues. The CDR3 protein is CASTVLGTGSEAFF. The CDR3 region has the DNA TGTGCCAGCACCGTTTTGGGAACAGGGTCTGAAGCTTTCTTT.

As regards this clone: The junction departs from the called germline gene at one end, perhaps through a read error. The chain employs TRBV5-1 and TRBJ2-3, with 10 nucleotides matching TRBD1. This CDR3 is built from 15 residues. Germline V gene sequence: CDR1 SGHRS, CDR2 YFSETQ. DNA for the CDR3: TGTGCCAGCAGCCGGGACAGGGGACCCCCAGATACGCAGTATTTT. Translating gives CASSRDRGPPDTQYF.

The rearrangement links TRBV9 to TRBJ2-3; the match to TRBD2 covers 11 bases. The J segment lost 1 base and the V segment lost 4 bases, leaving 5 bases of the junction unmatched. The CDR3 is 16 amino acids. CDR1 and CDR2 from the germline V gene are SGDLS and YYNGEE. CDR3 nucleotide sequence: TGTGCCAGCAGCACCGGGACTAGCGGAGGCACAGATACGCAGTATTTT. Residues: CASSTGTSGGTDTQYF.

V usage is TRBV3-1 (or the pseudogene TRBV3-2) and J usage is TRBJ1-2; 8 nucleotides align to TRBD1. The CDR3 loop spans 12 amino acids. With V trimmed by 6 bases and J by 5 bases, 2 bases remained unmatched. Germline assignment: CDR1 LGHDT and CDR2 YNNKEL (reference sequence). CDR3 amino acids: CASRDRVYGYTF. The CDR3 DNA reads TGTGCCAGCAGGGACAGGGTATATGGCTACACCTTC.

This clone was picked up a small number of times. The CDR3 DNA sequence: TGTGCCAGCAGCCCCGGGACAGGGGGGGTCAATCAGCCCCAGCATTTT. The encoded protein is CASSPGTGGVNQPQHF. The chain is built from TRBV6-6 and TRBJ1-5; 11 bases match TRBD1. V was pared by 6 bases and J by 3 bases, with 7 bases of the junction left unmatched. Germline V CDR1 and CDR2: MNHNY, SVGAGI (reference sequence). The CDR3 loop spans 16 amino acids.

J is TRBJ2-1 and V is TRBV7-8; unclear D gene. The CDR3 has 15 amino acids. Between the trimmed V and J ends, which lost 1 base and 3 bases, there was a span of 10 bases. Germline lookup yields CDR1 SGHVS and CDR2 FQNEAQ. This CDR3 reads CASSLEWSLYNEQFF. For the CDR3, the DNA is TGTGCCAGCAGCTTAGAATGGAGCCTCTACAATGAGCAGTTCTTC. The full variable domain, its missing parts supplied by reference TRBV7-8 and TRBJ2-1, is GAGVSQSPRYKVAKRGQDVALRCDPISGHVSLFWYQQALGQGPEFLTYFQNEAQLDKSGLPSDRFFAERPEGSVSTLKIQRTQQEDSAVYLCASSLEWSLYNEQFFGPGTRLTVL.

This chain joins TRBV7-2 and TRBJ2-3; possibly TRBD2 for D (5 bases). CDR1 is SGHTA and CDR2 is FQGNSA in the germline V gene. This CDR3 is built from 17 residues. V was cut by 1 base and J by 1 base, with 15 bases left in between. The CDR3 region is CASSLESGRVGTDTQYF. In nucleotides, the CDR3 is TGTGCCAGCAGCTTAGAGAGTGGGAGAGTAGGCACAGATACGCAGTATTTT.

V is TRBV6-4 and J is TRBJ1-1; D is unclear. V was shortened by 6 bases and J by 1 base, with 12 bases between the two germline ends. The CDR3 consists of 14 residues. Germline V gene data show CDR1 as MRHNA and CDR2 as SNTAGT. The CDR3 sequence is CASSLTGGNTEAFF. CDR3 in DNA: TGTGCCAGCAGCCTGACTGGAGGGAACACTGAAGCTTTCTTT.

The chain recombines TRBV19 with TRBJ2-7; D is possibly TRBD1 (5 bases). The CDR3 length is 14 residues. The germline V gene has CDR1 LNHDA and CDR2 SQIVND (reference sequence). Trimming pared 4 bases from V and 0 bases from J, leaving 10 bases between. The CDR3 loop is CASSTYRSSYEQYF. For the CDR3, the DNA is TGTGCCAGTAGTACGTACAGGAGCTCCTACGAGCAGTACTTC.

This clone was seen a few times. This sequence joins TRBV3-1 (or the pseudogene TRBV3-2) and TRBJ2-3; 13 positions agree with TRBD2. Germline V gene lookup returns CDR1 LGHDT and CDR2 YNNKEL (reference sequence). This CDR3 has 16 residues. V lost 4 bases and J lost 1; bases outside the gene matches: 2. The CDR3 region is CASSPGLAGGTDTQYF. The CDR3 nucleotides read TGTGCCAGCAGCCCCGGACTAGCGGGAGGCACAGATACGCAGTATTTT.

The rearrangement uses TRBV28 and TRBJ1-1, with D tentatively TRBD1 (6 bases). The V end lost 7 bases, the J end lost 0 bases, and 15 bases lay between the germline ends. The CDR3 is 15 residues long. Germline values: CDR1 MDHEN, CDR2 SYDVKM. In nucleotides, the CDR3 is TGTGCCAGCATTGCAGGGGCCTTCATGAACACTGAAGCTTTCTTT. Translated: CASIAGAFMNTEAFF.

CDR3: CASSSGGGEQYF. The CDR3 DNA is TGTGCCAGCAGCTCCGGGGGGGGCGAGCAGTACTTC. The chain carries TRBV11-2 and TRBJ2-7, with 8 bases identical to TRBD2. The CDR3 loop spans 12 amino acids. Per germline, CDR1 SGHAT and CDR2 FQNNGV. Trimming removed 4 bases from V and 6 bases from J; junction bases left unmatched: 2.

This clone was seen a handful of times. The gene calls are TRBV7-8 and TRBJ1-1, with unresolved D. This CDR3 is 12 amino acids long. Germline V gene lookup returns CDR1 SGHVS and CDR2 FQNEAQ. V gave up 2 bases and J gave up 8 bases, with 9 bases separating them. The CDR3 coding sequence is TGTGCCAGCAGCTTAAAGGCAGGCGAAGCTTTCTTT. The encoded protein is CASSLKAGEAFF. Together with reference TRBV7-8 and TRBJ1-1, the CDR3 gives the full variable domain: GAGVSQSPRYKVAKRGQDVALRCDPISGHVSLFWYQQALGQGPEFLTYFQNEAQLDKSGLPSDRFFAERPEGSVSTLKIQRTQQEDSAVYLCASSLKAGEAFFGQGTRLTVV.

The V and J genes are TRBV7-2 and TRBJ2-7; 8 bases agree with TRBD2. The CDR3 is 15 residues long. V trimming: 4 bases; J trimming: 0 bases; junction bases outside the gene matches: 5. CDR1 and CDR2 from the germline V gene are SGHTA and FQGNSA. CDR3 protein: CASSYGAGASYEQYF. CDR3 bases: TGTGCCAGCAGCTATGGAGCGGGAGCCTCCTACGAGCAGTACTTC.

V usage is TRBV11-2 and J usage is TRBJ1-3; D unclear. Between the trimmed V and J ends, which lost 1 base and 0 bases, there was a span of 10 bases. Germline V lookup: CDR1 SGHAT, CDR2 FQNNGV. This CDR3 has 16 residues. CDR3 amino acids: CASSLVAGDSGNTIYF. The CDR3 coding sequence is TGTGCCAGCAGCTTAGTAGCCGGAGACTCTGGAAACACCATATATTTT.

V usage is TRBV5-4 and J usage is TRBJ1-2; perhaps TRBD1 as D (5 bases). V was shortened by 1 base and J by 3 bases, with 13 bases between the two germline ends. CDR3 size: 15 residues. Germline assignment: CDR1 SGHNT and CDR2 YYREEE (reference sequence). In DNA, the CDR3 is TGTGCCAGCAGCTTGAGACAGAACCCCCACTATGGCTACACCTTC. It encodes CASSLRQNPHYGYTF.